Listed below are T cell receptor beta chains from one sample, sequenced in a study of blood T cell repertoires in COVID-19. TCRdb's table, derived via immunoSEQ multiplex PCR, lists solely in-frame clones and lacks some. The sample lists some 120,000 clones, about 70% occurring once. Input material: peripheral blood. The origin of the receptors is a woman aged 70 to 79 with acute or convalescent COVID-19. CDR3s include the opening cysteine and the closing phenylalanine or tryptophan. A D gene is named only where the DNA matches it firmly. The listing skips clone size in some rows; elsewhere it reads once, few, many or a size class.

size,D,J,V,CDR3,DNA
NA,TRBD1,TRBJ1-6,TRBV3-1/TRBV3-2,CASSPRTGERSPLHF,TGTGCCAGCAGCCCACGAACAGGGGAACGGTCACCCCTCCACTTT
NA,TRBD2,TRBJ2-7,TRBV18,CASSQTSGGRHEQYF,TGTGCCAGCTCCCAAACTAGCGGGGGGAGGCACGAGCAGTACTTC
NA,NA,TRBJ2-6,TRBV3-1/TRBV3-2,CASSQLGHGGAGANVLTF,TGTGCCAGCAGCCAATTGGGACACGGAGGAGCTGGGGCCAACGTCCTGACTTTC
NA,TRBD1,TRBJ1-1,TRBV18,CASSPGTGNTEAFF,TGTGCCAGCTCACCAGGGACAGGGAACACTGAAGCTTTCTTT
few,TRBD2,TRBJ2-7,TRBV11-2,CASSLESSGSSYEQYF,TGTGCCAGCAGCTTAGAATCTAGCGGGAGCTCCTACGAGCAGTACTTC
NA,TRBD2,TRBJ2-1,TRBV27,CASSFAAGGPNEQFF,TGTGCCAGCAGTTTCGCAGCGGGAGGGCCGAATGAGCAGTTCTTC
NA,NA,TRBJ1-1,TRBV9,CASSVASGDAEAFF,TGTGCCAGCAGCGTAGCTAGCGGGGATGCTGAAGCTTTCTTT
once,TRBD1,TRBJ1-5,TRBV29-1,CSVPGTGDQPQHF,TGCAGCGTTCCCGGGACAGGGGACCAGCCCCAGCATTTT
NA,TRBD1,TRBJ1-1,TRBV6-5,CASSFTGGRAFF,TGTGCCAGCAGTTTTACAGGGGGCCGAGCTTTCTTT
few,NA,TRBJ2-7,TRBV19,CASSITGVRSYEQYF,TGTGCCAGTAGTATCACGGGAGTCCGGTCCTACGAGCAGTACTTC
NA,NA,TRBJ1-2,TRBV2,CASSGAGPLGYTF,TGTGCCAGCAGTGGGGCAGGGCCTCTAGGCTACACCTTC
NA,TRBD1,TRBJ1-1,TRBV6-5,CASSTGQVVSTEAFF,TGTGCCAGCAGTACAGGACAGGTAGTAAGCACTGAAGCTTTCTTT
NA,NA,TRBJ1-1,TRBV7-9,CASSLARTVTEAFF,TGTGCCAGCAGCTTAGCCAGGACAGTCACTGAAGCTTTCTTT
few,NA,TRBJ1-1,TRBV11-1,CASSSHRATEAFF,TGTGCCAGCAGCTCCCACAGGGCTACTGAAGCTTTCTTT
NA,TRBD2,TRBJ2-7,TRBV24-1,CATSDQWGGGEQYF,TGTGCCACCAGTGACCAATGGGGCGGGGGCGAGCAGTACTTC
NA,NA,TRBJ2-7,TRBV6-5,CASSPGGDYEQYF,TGTGCCAGCAGCCCAGGAGGGGACTACGAGCAGTACTTC
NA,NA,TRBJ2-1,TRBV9,CASSVYELYNEQFF,TGTGCCAGCAGCGTCTATGAGCTCTACAATGAGCAGTTCTTC
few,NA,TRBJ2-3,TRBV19,CASSSPRGGDAALGTDTQYF,TGTGCCAGTAGTTCCCCACGAGGAGGGGACGCCGCCCTGGGAACAGATACGCAGTATTTT